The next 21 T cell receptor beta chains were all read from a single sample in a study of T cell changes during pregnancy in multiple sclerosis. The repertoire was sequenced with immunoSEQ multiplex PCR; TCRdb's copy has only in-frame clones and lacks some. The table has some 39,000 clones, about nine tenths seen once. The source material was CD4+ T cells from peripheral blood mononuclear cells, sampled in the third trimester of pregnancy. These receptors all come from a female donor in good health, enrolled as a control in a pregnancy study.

Here the CDR3 reads CASSQTNSGNTIYF. The DNA of the CDR3 is TGTGCCAGCAGCCAGACTAACTCTGGAAACACCATATATTTT. This chain links TRBV6-1 with TRBJ1-3, with D unclear. The CDR3 is made up of 14 amino acids. The V and J ends lost 6 bases and 0 bases respectively, with 9 bases between them. From germline, CDR1 is MNHNS and CDR2 SASEGT.

DNA for the CDR3: TGTGCCAGCAGGAGACAGGGGGATCAGCCCCAGCATTTT. Translation gives CASRRQGDQPQHF. The V and J genes are TRBV6-1 and TRBJ1-5; 9 nucleotides agree with TRBD1. Germline CDR1 and CDR2: MNHNS and SASEGT. The CDR3 contains 13 residues. Trimming cost V 6 bases and J 5 bases; bases outside gene matches: 2.

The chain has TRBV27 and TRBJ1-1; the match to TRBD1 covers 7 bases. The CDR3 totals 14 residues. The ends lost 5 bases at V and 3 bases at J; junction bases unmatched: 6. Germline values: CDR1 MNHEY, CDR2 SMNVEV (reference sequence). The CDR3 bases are TGTGCCAGCAGTCTAGGGACAGCGCACACTGAAGCTTTCTTT. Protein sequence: CASSLGTAHTEAFF.

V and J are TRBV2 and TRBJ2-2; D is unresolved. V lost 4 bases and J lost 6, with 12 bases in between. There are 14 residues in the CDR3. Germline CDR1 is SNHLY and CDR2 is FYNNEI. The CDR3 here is CASSAETYAGELFF. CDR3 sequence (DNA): TGTGCCAGCAGTGCGGAGACGTACGCCGGGGAGCTGTTTTTT.

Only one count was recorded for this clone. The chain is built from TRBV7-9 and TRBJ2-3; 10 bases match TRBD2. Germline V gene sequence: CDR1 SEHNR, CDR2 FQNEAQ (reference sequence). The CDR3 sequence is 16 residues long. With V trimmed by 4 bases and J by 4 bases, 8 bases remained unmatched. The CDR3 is CASSYGAGGGADTQYF. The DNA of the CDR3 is TGTGCCAGCAGCTACGGAGCGGGAGGGGGCGCAGATACGCAGTATTTT.

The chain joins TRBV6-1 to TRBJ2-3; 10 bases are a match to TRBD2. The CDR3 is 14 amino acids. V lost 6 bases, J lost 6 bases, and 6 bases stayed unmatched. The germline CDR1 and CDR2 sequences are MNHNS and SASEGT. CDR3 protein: CASRASGRGDTQYF. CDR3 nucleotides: TGTGCCAGCAGGGCTAGCGGGAGAGGTGATACGCAGTATTTT.

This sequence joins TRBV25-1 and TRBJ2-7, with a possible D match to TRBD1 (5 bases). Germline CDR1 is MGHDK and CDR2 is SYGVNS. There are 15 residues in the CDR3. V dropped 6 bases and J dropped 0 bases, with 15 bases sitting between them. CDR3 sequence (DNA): TGTGCCAGCAGGGCTGACAGAACTTACTCCTACGAGCAGTACTTC. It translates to CASRADRTYSYEQYF.

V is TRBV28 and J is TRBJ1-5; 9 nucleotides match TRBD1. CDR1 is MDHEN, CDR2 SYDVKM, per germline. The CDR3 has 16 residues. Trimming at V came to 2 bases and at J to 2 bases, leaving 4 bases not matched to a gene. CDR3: CASSLMGQGGNQPQHF. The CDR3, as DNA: TGTGCCAGCAGTTTAATGGGACAGGGAGGCAATCAGCCCCAGCATTTT.

The chain's CDR3 is CASSLRTGVTGELFF. The DNA of the CDR3 is TGTGCCAGCAGCTTACGGACAGGGGTGACCGGGGAGCTGTTTTTT. This rearrangement joins TRBV5-4 to TRBJ2-2; 9 bases agree with TRBD1. The junction had 4 bases not matched to a gene; V was cut back by 2 bases and J by 5 bases. The CDR3 runs to 15 residues. The germline V gene encodes CDR1 SGHNT and CDR2 YYREEE (reference sequence).

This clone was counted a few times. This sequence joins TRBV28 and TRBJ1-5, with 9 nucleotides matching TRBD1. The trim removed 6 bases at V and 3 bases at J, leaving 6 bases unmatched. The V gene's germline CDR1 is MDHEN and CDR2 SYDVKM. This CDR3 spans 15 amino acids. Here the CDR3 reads CASRRQGGNNQPQHF. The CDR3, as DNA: TGTGCCAGCAGAAGACAGGGGGGGAACAATCAGCCCCAGCATTTT.

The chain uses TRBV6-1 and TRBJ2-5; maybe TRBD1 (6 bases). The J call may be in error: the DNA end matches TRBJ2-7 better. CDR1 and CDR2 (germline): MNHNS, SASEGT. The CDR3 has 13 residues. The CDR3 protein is CASQDSLLYEQYF. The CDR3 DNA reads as TGTGCCAGCCAGGACAGCCTTCTCTACGAGCAGTACTTC.

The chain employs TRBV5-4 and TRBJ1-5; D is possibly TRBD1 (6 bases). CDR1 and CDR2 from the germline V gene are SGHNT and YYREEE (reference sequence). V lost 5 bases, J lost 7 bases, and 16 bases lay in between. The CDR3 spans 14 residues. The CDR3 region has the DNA TGTGCCAGCAGTCATCAGGGGAGTGGACAGCCCCAGCATTTT. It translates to CASSHQGSGQPQHF. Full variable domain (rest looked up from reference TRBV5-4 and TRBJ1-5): ETGVTQSPTHLIKTRGQQVTLRCSSQSGHNTVSWYQQALGQGPQFIFQYYREEENGRGNFPPRFSGLQFPNYSSELNVNALELDDSALYLCASSHQGSGQPQHFGDGTRLSIL.

The DNA of the CDR3 is TGTGCCATCAGTGCGGGAAACATGAACACTGAAGCTTTCTTT. It translates to CAISAGNMNTEAFF. This chain uses TRBV10-3 with TRBJ1-1; D remains ambiguous. The CDR3 contains 14 residues. Deletions cut 4 bases from V and 0 bases from J, with 9 bases between. Germline V lookup: CDR1 ENHRY, CDR2 SYGVKD.

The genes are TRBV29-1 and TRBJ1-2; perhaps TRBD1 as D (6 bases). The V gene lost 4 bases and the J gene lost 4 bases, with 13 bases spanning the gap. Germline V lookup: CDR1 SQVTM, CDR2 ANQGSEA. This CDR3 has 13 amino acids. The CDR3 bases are TGCAGCGTTGGCAGGGAGGGGGGCTATGGCTACACCTTC. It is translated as CSVGREGGYGYTF. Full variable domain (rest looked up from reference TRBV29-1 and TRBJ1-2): SAVISQKPSRDICQRGTSLTIQCQVDSQVTMMFWYRQQPGQSLTLIATANQGSEATYESGFVIDKFPISRPNLTFSTLTVSNMSPEDSSIYLCSVGREGGYGYTFGSGTRLTVV.

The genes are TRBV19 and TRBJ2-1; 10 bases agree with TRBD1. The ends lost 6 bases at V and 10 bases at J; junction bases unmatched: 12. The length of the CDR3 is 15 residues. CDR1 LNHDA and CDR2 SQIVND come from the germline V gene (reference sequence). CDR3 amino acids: CASSQTGTGAGEQFF. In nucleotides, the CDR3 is TGTGCCAGTAGCCAAACCGGGACAGGGGCAGGCGAGCAGTTCTTC.

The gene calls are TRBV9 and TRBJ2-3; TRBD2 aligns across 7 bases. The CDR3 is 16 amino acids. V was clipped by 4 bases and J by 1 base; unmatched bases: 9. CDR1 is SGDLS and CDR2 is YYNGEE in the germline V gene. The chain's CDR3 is CASSPWGGVGTDTQYF. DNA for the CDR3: TGTGCCAGCAGCCCGTGGGGGGGAGTGGGCACAGATACGCAGTATTTT.

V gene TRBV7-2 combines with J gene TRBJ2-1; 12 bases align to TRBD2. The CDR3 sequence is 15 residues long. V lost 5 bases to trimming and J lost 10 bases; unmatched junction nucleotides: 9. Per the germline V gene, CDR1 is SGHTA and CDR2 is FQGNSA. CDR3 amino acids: CASSRTSGTNTEQFF. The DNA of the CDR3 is TGTGCCAGCAGCCGGACTAGCGGGACCAATACGGAGCAGTTCTTC.

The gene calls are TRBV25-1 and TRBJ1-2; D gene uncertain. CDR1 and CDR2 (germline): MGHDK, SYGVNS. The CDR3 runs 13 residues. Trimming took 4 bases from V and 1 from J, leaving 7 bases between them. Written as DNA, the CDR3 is TGTGCCAGCAGTGCACAGAATAACTATGGCTACACCTTC. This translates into CASSAQNNYGYTF.

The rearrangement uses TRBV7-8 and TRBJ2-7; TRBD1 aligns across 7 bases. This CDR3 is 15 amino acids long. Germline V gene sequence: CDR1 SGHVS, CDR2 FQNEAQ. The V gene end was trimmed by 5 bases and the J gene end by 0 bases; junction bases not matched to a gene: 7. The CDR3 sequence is CASSRRDSRSYEQYF. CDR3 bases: TGTGCCAGCAGCCGCCGGGACAGCCGCTCCTACGAGCAGTACTTC. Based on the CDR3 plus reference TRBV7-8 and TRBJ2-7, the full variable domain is GAGVSQSPRYKVAKRGQDVALRCDPISGHVSLFWYQQALGQGPEFLTYFQNEAQLDKSGLPSDRFFAERPEGSVSTLKIQRTQQEDSAVYLCASSRRDSRSYEQYFGPGTRLTVT.

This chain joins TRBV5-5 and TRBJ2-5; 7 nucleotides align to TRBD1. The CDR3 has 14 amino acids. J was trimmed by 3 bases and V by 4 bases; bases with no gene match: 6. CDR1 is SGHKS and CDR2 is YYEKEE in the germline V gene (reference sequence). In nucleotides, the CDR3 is TGTGCCAGCAGCCACAGGGGTTGGGAAGAGACCCAGTACTTC. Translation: CASSHRGWEETQYF.

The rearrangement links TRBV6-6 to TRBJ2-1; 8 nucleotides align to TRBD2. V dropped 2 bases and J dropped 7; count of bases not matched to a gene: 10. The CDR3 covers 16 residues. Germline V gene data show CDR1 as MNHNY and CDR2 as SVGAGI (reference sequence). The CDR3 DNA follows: TGTGCCAGCAGTTACACTCGTGGTAGCGGGGAGAATGAGCAGTTCTTC. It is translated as CASSYTRGSGENEQFF.